Presented here are 18 T cell receptor beta chains from one specimen sequenced in a study of blood T cell repertoires in COVID-19. Generated by immunoSEQ multiplex PCR, the TCRdb table keeps only in-frame clones and is missing some. This sample has 300,000 or so clones; 75% to 90% occur once, and the top ten carry 3.7%. Sequencing input: peripheral blood. The origin of the receptors is a woman in her 40s with acute or convalescent COVID-19.

The chain has TRBV7-8 and TRBJ1-2; 8 positions agree with TRBD1. Germline V lookup: CDR1 SGHVS, CDR2 FQNEAQ. Trimming cost V 4 bases and J 2 bases; bases outside gene matches: 12. This CDR3 comprises 17 residues. The CDR3 DNA is TGTGCCAGCAGCTCCCGGGACAGGATCTATGCAAACTATGGCTACACCTTC. Translation gives CASSSRDRIYANYGYTF.

The rearrangement uses TRBV7-9 and TRBJ1-1; unclear D gene. Trimming cost V 1 base and J 6 bases, with 9 bases left between them. Germline loops: CDR1 SEHNR, CDR2 FQNEAQ (reference sequence). The CDR3 extends over 13 amino acids. In nucleotides, the CDR3 is TGTGCCAGCAGCTTAGGGGTTACAGCTGAAGCTTTCTTT. Protein product: CASSLGVTAEAFF. Full variable domain (remainder filled in from reference TRBV7-9 and TRBJ1-1): DTGVSQNPRHKITKRGQNVTFRCDPISEHNRLYWYRQTLGQGPEFLTYFQNEAQLEKSRLLSDRFSAERPKGSFSTLEIQRTEQGDSAMYLCASSLGVTAEAFFGQGTRLTVV.

The rearrangement joins TRBV6-4 to TRBJ1-5, with 8 bases aligning to TRBD1. Germline values: CDR1 MRHNA, CDR2 SNTAGT. V lost 8 bases, J lost 5 bases, and 14 bases stayed unmatched. CDR3 length equals 16 residues. CDR3 sequence: CASENLQGATYQPQHF. The DNA of the CDR3 is TGTGCCAGCGAAAACCTGCAGGGGGCGACTTATCAGCCCCAGCATTTT.

V and J are TRBV3-1 (or the pseudogene TRBV3-2) and TRBJ2-3; 11 bases line up with TRBD2. The CDR3 spans 15 residues. Germline trimming cut 5 bases from V and 3 bases from J; bases unmatched to any gene: 4. In germline, CDR1 is LGHDT, CDR2 YNNKEL (reference sequence). CDR3 coding DNA: TGTGCCAGCAGCGAGACTAGCGGGGTTACAGATACGCAGTATTTT. Encoded protein: CASSETSGVTDTQYF.

The gene calls are TRBV19 and TRBJ2-6, with TRBD1 identical over 9 bases. Trimming at V came to 5 bases and at J to 1 base, leaving 9 bases not matched to a gene. CDR1 is LNHDA and CDR2 is SQIVND in the germline V gene (reference sequence). CDR3 size: 18 residues. The CDR3 reads CASSETGTGMSGANVLTF. The CDR3 bases are TGTGCCAGTAGTGAGACCGGGACAGGGATGTCTGGGGCCAACGTCCTGACTTTC.

The rearrangement uses TRBV5-1 and TRBJ1-5; maybe TRBD1 (6 bases). Trimming took off 4 bases at V and 2 bases at J, with 13 bases between the two ends. The germline gives CDR1 SGHRS, CDR2 YFSETQ. The CDR3 runs to 15 residues. Here the CDR3 DNA reads TGCGCCAGCAGCGCCCAACCAGGGGGCAATCAGCCCCAGCATTTT. Translating it yields CASSAQPGGNQPQHF.

The chain recombines TRBV18 with TRBJ2-3; TRBD2 might be the D (6 bases). The V end lost 4 bases, the J end lost 5 bases, and 13 bases lay between the germline ends. Germline CDR1 reads KGHSH; CDR2 reads LQKENI. CDR3 length: 14 residues. The CDR3 DNA sequence: TGTGCCAGCTCACGCAGTGGGGACTTAGATACGCAGTATTTT. It yields the protein CASSRSGDLDTQYF. The full variable domain, in which reference TRBV18 and TRBJ2-3 provide the parts outside the CDR3, is NAGVMQNPRHLVRRRGQEARLRCSPMKGHSHVYWYRQLPEEGLKFMVYLQKENIIDESGMPKERFSAEFPKEGPSILRIQQVVRGDSAAYFCASSRSGDLDTQYFGPGTRLTVL.

The chain's CDR3 is CASSATGAIGEKLFF. In DNA form, the CDR3 reads TGTGCCAGCAGCGCGACAGGGGCCATAGGTGAAAAACTGTTTTTT. The rearrangement joins TRBV7-9 to TRBJ1-4; 8 bases match TRBD1. The CDR3 is 15 residues long. The J segment lost 7 bases and the V segment lost 5 bases, leaving 9 bases of the junction unmatched. From germline, CDR1 is SEHNR and CDR2 FQNEAQ (reference sequence).

The chain has TRBV5-6 and TRBJ2-1, with 13 bases aligning to TRBD2. Germline CDR1 reads SGHDT; CDR2 reads YYEEEE. The ends lost 3 bases at V and 10 bases at J; junction bases unmatched: 10. This CDR3 has 16 residues. The CDR3 loop reads CASSYGLAGVPWEQFF. The CDR3 region has the DNA TGTGCCAGCAGCTACGGACTAGCGGGGGTCCCCTGGGAGCAGTTCTTC.

The CDR3 is CASSLSGANYNEQFF. The CDR3 nucleotides are TGTGCCAGCAGTTTATCGGGGGCTAACTACAATGAGCAGTTCTTC. The rearrangement links TRBV27 to TRBJ2-1; weak D call: TRBD1 (6 bases). The CDR3 has 15 residues. CDR1 is MNHEY, CDR2 SMNVEV, per germline (reference sequence). The V end was cut by 0 bases, the J end by 3 bases, with 9 bases between.

V usage is TRBV25-1 and J usage is TRBJ1-1, with D possibly matching TRBD1 (6 bases). CDR3 length equals 13 residues. V dropped 3 bases and J dropped 7 bases, with 12 bases sitting between them. Germline V CDR1 and CDR2: MGHDK, SYGVNS. CDR3 nucleotides: TGTGCCAGCAGTGAGTGGTTGACAGGTGAAGCTTTCTTT. Translated, it gives CASSEWLTGEAFF.

V is TRBV11-2 and J is TRBJ2-5, with 8 bases matching TRBD1. Germline V CDR1 and CDR2: SGHAT, FQNNGV. The CDR3 consists of 15 residues. The V gene end was trimmed by 5 bases and the J gene end by 5 bases; junction bases not matched to a gene: 10. In nucleotides, the CDR3 is TGTGCCAGCAGCCCTGGGGACAGGAGGGGGGAGACCCAGTACTTC. This gives the protein CASSPGDRRGETQYF.

The CDR3 DNA follows: TGCAGCGTTGACGGGTATGGCTACACCTTC. Its protein is CSVDGYGYTF. V and J are TRBV29-1 and TRBJ1-2, with D uncertain. This CDR3 is 10 amino acids long. Between the trimmed V and J ends, which lost 3 bases and 5 bases, there was a span of 4 bases. Germline-derived CDR1 and CDR2 are SQVTM and ANQGSEA.

CDR3 residues: CASTQGLNTEAFF. Here the CDR3 DNA reads TGTGCCAGCACCCAGGGTCTGAACACTGAAGCTTTCTTT. V and J are TRBV6-5 and TRBJ1-1, with a weak D call TRBD1 (5 bases). In germline, CDR1 is MNHEY, CDR2 SVGAGI. Trimming stripped 7 bases from V and 0 bases from J, with 9 bases between. CDR3 length equals 13 residues.

The chain carries TRBV6-5 and TRBJ1-5; possibly TRBD1 for D (5 bases). CDR3 length equals 15 residues. Germline lookup yields CDR1 MNHEY and CDR2 SVGAGI. Trimming shortened V by 6 bases and J by 0 bases, and 12 bases separated the two germline ends. In DNA form, the CDR3 reads TGTGCCAGCAGACAGGCTCCCTATAGCAATCAGCCCCAGCATTTT. Translated: CASRQAPYSNQPQHF.

This clone occurred a few times. The J gene is TRBJ1-1, the V gene TRBV11-2, with TRBD1 as a possible D gene (6 bases). The germline CDR1 and CDR2 sequences are SGHAT and FQNNGV. The CDR3 length is 14 residues. The ends were cut back, 6 bases at V and 4 bases at J, with 15 bases in the middle. DNA for the CDR3: TGTGCCAGCAGTGCAGGGGATTGGGTCACTGAAGCTTTCTTT. This encodes CASSAGDWVTEAFF.

V is TRBV9 and J is TRBJ2-1; 11 bases line up with TRBD2. Trimming cost V 2 bases and J 4 bases; bases outside gene matches: 5. Germline lookup yields CDR1 SGDLS and CDR2 YYNGEE. There are 16 residues in the CDR3. This CDR3 is CASSVKGTSGYNEQFF. The CDR3 DNA reads as TGTGCCAGCAGCGTTAAGGGGACTAGCGGTTACAATGAGCAGTTCTTC. The variable domain in full, with the rest retrieved from reference TRBV9 and TRBJ2-1, is DSGVTQTPKHLITATGQRVTLRCSPRSGDLSVYWYQQSLDQGLQFLIQYYNGEERAKGNILERFSAQQFPDLHSELNLSSLELGDSALYFCASSVKGTSGYNEQFFGPGTRLTVL.

This clone was observed a single time. The chain uses TRBV5-3 and TRBJ1-4; 7 bases map to TRBD1. TRBV5-3 is placed among ORFs of uncertain function. The V and J ends lost 2 bases and 1 base, in that order; junction bases with no gene match: 5. The CDR3 runs to 16 residues. CDR3 sequence reads: CARSFRGWVTNEKLFF. The CDR3 bases are TGTGCCAGAAGCTTCAGGGGGTGGGTAACTAATGAAAAACTGTTTTTT.